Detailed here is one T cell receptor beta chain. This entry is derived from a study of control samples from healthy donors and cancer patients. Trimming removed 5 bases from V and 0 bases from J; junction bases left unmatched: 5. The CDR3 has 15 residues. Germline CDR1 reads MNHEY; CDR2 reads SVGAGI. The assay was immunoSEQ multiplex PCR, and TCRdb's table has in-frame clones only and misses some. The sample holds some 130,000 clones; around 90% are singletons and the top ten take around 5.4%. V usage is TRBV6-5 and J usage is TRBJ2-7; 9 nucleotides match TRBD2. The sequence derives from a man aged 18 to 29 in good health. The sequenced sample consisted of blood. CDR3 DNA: TGTGCCAGCAGTCCTAGCGGGGTCACCTCCTACGAGCAGTACTTC. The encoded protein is CASSPSGVTSYEQYF.